This T cell receptor beta chain was recorded in a study of T cell changes during pregnancy in multiple sclerosis. Trimming stripped 8 bases from V and 2 bases from J, with 18 bases between. Per germline, CDR1 MNHEY and CDR2 SVGAGI. The CDR3 has 15 residues. Clones were sequenced by immunoSEQ multiplex PCR, and TCRdb holds only the in-frame ones, with some missing. The sample holds 90,000 to 120,000 clones, approximately 90% seen once. The count of this clone is one. The origin of this receptor is a female donor with multiple sclerosis, enrolled in a pregnancy study. Sequencing used peripheral blood, obtained after pregnancy. The chain joins TRBV6-5 to TRBJ1-1, with D uncertain. CDR3 region: CASSYRGQANTEAFF. CDR3 nucleotides: TGTGCCAGCTCCTATCGTGGGCAAGCAAACACTGAAGCTTTCTTT.